The 32 T cell receptor beta chains in this list originate from one sample, sequenced in a study of neurological immune-mediated disorders. MiXCR was run by TCRdb on the 5' RACE reads, yielding one entry per CDR3 protein. Of tens of thousands of distinct CDR3 sequences detected, roughly 7% appear once; the ten largest clones hold 4.4%. Sequences were obtained from PBMCs. The receptors shown here come from a middle-aged woman in good health.

Worth noting for this clonotype: Given a much more abundant clone one base away, this may be a read error. The chain employs TRBV7-8 and TRBJ2-5; 7 bases map to TRBD2. Germline CDR1 reads SGHVS; CDR2 reads FQNEAQ. The CDR3 consists of 12 residues. As DNA, the CDR3 is TGTGCCAGCAGTAGCTCGCGGGAGACCAAGTACTTC. Amino acids: CASSSSRETKYF.

The table lists this clonotype with many counts. The rearrangement joins TRBV5-1 to TRBJ2-3, with D hard to call. The V gene lost 4 bases and the J gene lost 3 bases, with 6 bases spanning the gap. Per the germline V gene, CDR1 is SGHRS and CDR2 is YFSETQ. This CDR3 spans 12 amino acids. In DNA, the CDR3 is TGCGCCAGCAGCGAGGAGACAGATACGCAGTATTTT. It specifies CASSEETDTQYF.

This sequence joins TRBV30 and TRBJ1-4; 9 bases align to TRBD1. V lost 4 bases and J lost 10; bases outside the gene matches: 13. CDR3 size: 15 residues. In germline, CDR1 is GTSNPN, CDR2 SVGIG (reference sequence). The CDR3, as DNA: TGTGCCTGGATGACAGGGGGGGACCCAGGGGCAAAACTGTTTTTT. Protein product: CAWMTGGDPGAKLFF.

This clonotype was observed many times. The chain has TRBV29-1 and TRBJ1-1, with no clear D. The V gene lost 3 bases and the J gene lost 7 bases, with 6 bases spanning the gap. Germline values: CDR1 SQVTM, CDR2 ANQGSEA. The CDR3 runs to 10 residues. This chain's CDR3 is CSVDPGEAFF. The CDR3, as DNA: TGCAGCGTTGACCCCGGTGAAGCTTTCTTT. The full variable domain, in which reference TRBV29-1 and TRBJ1-1 provide the parts outside the CDR3, is SAVISQKPSRDICQRGTSLTIQCQVDSQVTMMFWYRQQPGQSLTLIATANQGSEATYESGFVIDKFPISRPNLTFSTLTVSNMSPEDSSIYLCSVDPGEAFFGQGTRLTVV.

This clonotype has at least ten counts. The CDR3 region has the DNA TGTGCCAGCAGAAGGACTAGCGGGAGTGGGAATGAGCAGTTCTTC. Translating gives CASRRTSGSGNEQFF. V usage is TRBV6-5 and J usage is TRBJ2-1, with 13 positions matching TRBD2. CDR1 is MNHEY, CDR2 SVGAGI, per germline. The CDR3 length is 15 residues. Trimming at V came to 6 bases and at J to 7 bases, leaving 6 bases not matched to a gene.

There are many counts of this clonotype. The rearrangement uses TRBV3-1 and TRBJ1-1, with D perhaps TRBD1 (6 bases). Trimming cost V 0 bases and J 3 bases, with 14 bases left between them. Germline CDR1 is LGHDT and CDR2 is YNNKEL (reference sequence). The CDR3 runs to 16 residues. CDR3 sequence reads: CASSQELGGGYTEAFF. CDR3 coding DNA: TGTGCCAGCAGCCAAGAACTGGGGGGGGGCTACACTGAAGCTTTCTTT.

The chain links TRBV9 to TRBJ1-5; D perhaps matches TRBD1 (5 bases). The ends were cut back, 4 bases at V and 2 bases at J, with 7 bases in the middle. Germline V gives CDR1 SGDLS, CDR2 YYNGEE. This CDR3 contains 13 residues. The CDR3 protein is CASSTQGNQPQHF. As DNA, the CDR3 is TGTGCCAGCAGCACACAGGGCAATCAGCCCCAGCATTTT.

This clonotype was observed many times. This chain uses TRBV2 with TRBJ2-3, with 8 positions matching TRBD1. Unmatched junction bases numbered 2, after V lost 0 bases and J lost 9 bases. The CDR3 length is 13 residues. Germline V gene lookup returns CDR1 SNHLY and CDR2 FYNNEI. This chain's CDR3 is CASSEANRGTQYF. In DNA, the CDR3 is TGTGCCAGCAGTGAAGCGAACAGGGGGACGCAGTATTTT.

This clonotype was observed at least ten times. The rearrangement uses TRBV7-9 and TRBJ2-1, with D possibly matching TRBD1 (5 bases). Germline CDR1 SEHNR, CDR2 FQNEAQ (reference sequence). V shed 5 bases and J shed 4 bases, with 9 bases lying between them. The CDR3 has 13 residues. CDR3 coding DNA: TGTGCCAGCAGCCCGAGGACATACAATGAGCAGTTCTTC. It codes for CASSPRTYNEQFF.

In its sample, this clonotype was seen many times. The V gene is TRBV3-1, the J gene TRBJ2-7; D may match TRBD1 or TRBD2 (6 bases each). The CDR3 runs 13 residues. Per the germline V gene, CDR1 is LGHDT and CDR2 is YNNKEL (reference sequence). V lost 0 bases to trimming and J lost 6 bases, with 9 bases between them. The CDR3 loop reads CASSQDSGAEQYV. CDR3 nucleotides: TGTGCCAGCAGCCAAGATTCGGGGGCCGAGCAGTACGTC.

This clonotype was seen at least ten times. The chain joins TRBV20-1 to TRBJ1-1; D is perhaps TRBD1 (5 bases). Germline V gene sequence: CDR1 DFQATT, CDR2 SNEGSKA (reference sequence). V gave up 1 base and J gave up 3 bases, with 9 bases separating them. CDR3 length: 13 residues. CDR3 protein: CSARVGGDTEAFF. Here the CDR3 DNA reads TGCAGTGCTAGAGTTGGGGGGGACACTGAAGCTTTCTTT.

In this sample, this clonotype turned up a few times. The gene calls are TRBV28 and TRBJ2-5; 8 bases align to TRBD1. Germline CDR1 and CDR2: MDHEN and SYDVKM. CDR3 length: 16 residues. The trim removed 1 base at V and 5 bases at J, leaving 9 bases unmatched. This chain's CDR3 is CASSLFRGRGPETQYF. Written as DNA, the CDR3 is TGTGCCAGCAGTTTATTCAGGGGGCGAGGCCCGGAGACCCAGTACTTC.

This clonotype was detected a few times. This chain uses TRBV4-1 with TRBJ2-3; 11 bases map to TRBD2. CDR1 is MGHRA and CDR2 is YSYEKL in the germline V gene. V lost 2 bases and J lost 8; bases outside the gene matches: 6. The CDR3 is made up of 15 amino acids. The CDR3 DNA reads TGCGCCAGCAGCCAATTTAGCGGGGGGGCGGTTACGCAGTATTTT. This codes for CASSQFSGGAVTQYF.

This clonotype was found many times. CDR3 coding DNA: TGTGCCAGCAGCCAGCCGCCAGGAATCTACACCTTC. This gives the protein CASSQPPGIYTF. The chain has TRBV7-9 and TRBJ1-2; D call uncertain. Germline loops: CDR1 SEHNR, CDR2 FQNEAQ (reference sequence). This CDR3 has 12 amino acids. V lost 5 bases, J lost 10 bases, and 14 bases lay in between.

Many counts were recorded for this clonotype. The chain carries TRBV5-1 and TRBJ2-3; 16 positions match TRBD2. Unmatched junction bases numbered 4, after V lost 3 bases and J lost 0 bases. Germline lookup yields CDR1 SGHRS and CDR2 YFSETQ. The CDR3 is 18 residues long. The CDR3 bases are TGCGCCAGCAGCTCCGGGACTAGCGGGGGGGCAAGCACAGATACGCAGTATTTT. It is translated as CASSSGTSGGASTDTQYF. Using reference TRBV5-1 and TRBJ2-3 for the parts outside the CDR3, the full variable domain is KAGVTQTPRYLIKTRGQQVTLSCSPISGHRSVSWYQQTPGQGLQFLFEYFSETQRNKGNFPGRFSGRQFSNSRSEMNVSTLELGDSALYLCASSSGTSGGASTDTQYFGPGTRLTVL.

This clonotype was detected ten times or more. This chain links TRBV6-6 with TRBJ2-1; TRBD2 aligns across 8 bases. V dropped 9 bases and J dropped 9; count of bases not matched to a gene: 13. The CDR3 runs to 14 residues. Germline-derived CDR1 and CDR2 are MNHNY and SVGAGI (reference sequence). The CDR3 DNA sequence: TGTGCCAGTTGTGCCGGGACTAGTTACGGTGAGCAGTTCTTC. This sequence encodes CASCAGTSYGEQFF.

This clonotype was seen repeatedly, ten times or more. The chain couples TRBV20-1 to TRBJ2-4; 10 nucleotides agree with TRBD1. Looked up from germline, CDR1 is DFQATT and CDR2 is SNEGSKA (reference sequence). This CDR3 is built from 15 residues. J was trimmed by 5 bases and V by 0 bases; bases with no gene match: 4. The CDR3 sequence: CSAREQGTGENIQYF. CDR3 DNA: TGCAGTGCTAGAGAACAGGGGACAGGGGAAAACATTCAGTACTTC.

This clonotype has a count of ten or more. The chain couples TRBV7-8 to TRBJ2-3; D remains unclear. CDR1 and CDR2 from the germline V gene are SGHVS and FQNEAQ. V lost 5 bases and J lost 0, with 9 bases in between. The CDR3 is made up of 14 amino acids. This CDR3 is CASSRSRSTDTQYF. The CDR3 DNA sequence: TGTGCCAGCAGCCGTAGTAGGAGCACAGATACGCAGTATTTT.

This clonotype has at least ten counts. The chain employs TRBV11-2 and TRBJ1-1, with 9 bases lining up with TRBD1. The CDR3 runs to 15 residues. The V gene end was trimmed by 5 bases and the J gene end by 3 bases; junction bases not matched to a gene: 7. CDR1 is SGHAT, CDR2 FQNNGV, per germline. The CDR3 spells CASSGRTGADTEAFF. The DNA of the CDR3 is TGTGCCAGCAGCGGAAGGACAGGGGCAGACACTGAAGCTTTCTTT.

By share, this clonotype counts as medium-sized. The CDR3 nucleotides read TGTGCCAGCAGTGAAACGGGGACAGGGGTCACCAACGTCCTGACTTTC. Its translation: CASSETGTGVTNVLTF. The chain is built from TRBV2 and TRBJ2-6; 10 bases agree with TRBD1. Germline V lookup: CDR1 SNHLY, CDR2 FYNNEI. The CDR3 runs 16 residues. The trim removed 2 bases at V and 8 bases at J, leaving 6 bases unmatched.

This clonotype came up many times. The V gene is TRBV6-2 or TRBV6-3, the J gene TRBJ1-6; 7 positions match TRBD1. V lost 2 bases to trimming and J lost 0 bases; unmatched junction nucleotides: 10. Germline CDR1 and CDR2: MNHEY and SVGEGT. The CDR3 has 19 residues. CDR3 sequence: CASSYEVGQRSSYNSPLHF. DNA of the CDR3: TGTGCCAGCAGTTACGAGGTGGGACAGAGGAGCTCCTATAATTCACCCCTCCACTTT.

Many counts were recorded for this clonotype. V usage is TRBV6-1 and J usage is TRBJ2-2; perhaps TRBD1 as D (6 bases). The ends were cut back, 4 bases at V and 3 bases at J, with 12 bases in the middle. Germline CDR1 reads MNHNS; CDR2 reads SASEGT. This CDR3 contains 15 residues. The CDR3 loop is CASSGDRRDTGELFF. The CDR3 region has the DNA TGTGCCAGCAGTGGAGACAGGCGGGACACCGGGGAGCTGTTTTTT.

This clonotype was found many times. The chain has TRBV9 and TRBJ2-2, with 16 bases fitting TRBD2. The J segment lost 6 bases and the V segment lost 6 bases, leaving 8 bases of the junction unmatched. Germline-derived CDR1 and CDR2 are SGDLS and YYNGEE. The CDR3 length is 17 residues. CDR3 sequence (DNA): TGTGCCAGCAATTCGCCGGGACTAGCGGGAGGGTCCGGGGAGCTGTTTTTT. This gives the protein CASNSPGLAGGSGELFF.

This clonotype appeared many times. V gene TRBV5-1 combines with J gene TRBJ1-2; a weak D match, TRBD1 (6 bases). V lost 1 base to trimming and J lost 4 bases, with 14 bases between them. This CDR3 is built from 15 residues. CDR1 SGHRS and CDR2 YFSETQ come from the germline V gene. The CDR3 nucleotides read TGCGCCAGCAGCTTGACGAGCGGGGGGCGCTATGGCTACACCTTC. Protein: CASSLTSGGRYGYTF.

This clonotype came up many times. The chain recombines TRBV2 with TRBJ2-5; maybe TRBD2 (5 bases). Germline CDR1 and CDR2: SNHLY and FYNNEI. Trimming removed 7 bases at V and 5 bases at J, with 20 bases between. The CDR3 is 15 residues long. The chain's CDR3 is CASIASGSARETQYF. DNA of the CDR3: TGTGCCAGCATCGCTTCGGGATCCGCAAGGGAGACCCAGTACTTC. Looking up the rest from reference TRBV2 and TRBJ2-5 gives the full variable domain: EPEVTQTPSHQVTQMGQEVILRCVPISNHLYFYWYRQILGQKVEFLVSFYNNEISEKSEIFDDQFSVERPDGSNFTLKIRSTKLEDSAMYFCASIASGSARETQYFGPGTRLLVL.

In this sample, this clonotype turned up many times. This chain connects TRBV9 to TRBJ1-1, with D unclear. V lost 2 bases to trimming and J lost 1 base, with 6 bases between them. The germline V gene has CDR1 SGDLS and CDR2 YYNGEE. The length of the CDR3 is 13 residues. CDR3: CASSVSGNTEAFF. In nucleotides, the CDR3 is TGTGCCAGCAGCGTTAGCGGGAACACTGAAGCTTTCTTT.

This clonotype was counted ten times or more. J is TRBJ1-6 and V is TRBV20-1, with D maybe TRBD1 (5 bases). This CDR3 region has 15 residues. Germline V lookup: CDR1 DFQATT, CDR2 SNEGSKA (reference sequence). Trimming stripped 4 bases from V and 9 bases from J, with 19 bases between. The chain's CDR3 is CSATAGTARSSPLHF. DNA of the CDR3: TGCAGTGCTACCGCCGGGACTGCGCGTAGTTCACCCCTCCACTTT.

The chain links TRBV12-3 or TRBV12-4 to TRBJ2-1, with no clear D. This CDR3 contains 13 residues. With 1 base removed from V and 4 bases from J, the gap between germline ends came to 5 bases. Here the CDR3 reads CASSLGAYNEQFF. The CDR3 nucleotides read TGTGCCAGCAGTTTAGGGGCTTACAATGAGCAGTTCTTC.

In its sample, this clonotype was seen many times. The CDR3 loop is CASSPDRTGSTYEQYF. The CDR3, as DNA: TGCGCCAGCAGCCCCGACCGGACAGGGAGTACCTACGAGCAGTACTTC. The chain combines TRBV4-3 with TRBJ2-7; 8 bases align to TRBD1. CDR1 LGHNA and CDR2 YSLEER come from the germline V gene. The CDR3 loop spans 16 amino acids. Trimming removed 4 bases from V and 2 bases from J; junction bases left unmatched: 10.

This clonotype was seen many times. The genes are TRBV7-2 and TRBJ1-5, with 10 bases that match TRBD1. Germline V CDR1 and CDR2: SGHTA, FQGNSA. The CDR3 loop spans 16 amino acids. The trim removed 6 bases at V and 2 bases at J, leaving 7 bases unmatched. CDR3 protein: CASRGDGTGGNQPQHF. CDR3 in DNA: TGTGCCAGCAGGGGAGACGGGACAGGGGGCAATCAGCCCCAGCATTTT.

The table lists this clonotype with many counts. V and J are TRBV20-1 and TRBJ2-1, with TRBD2 matching 8 bases. Per the germline V gene, CDR1 is DFQATT and CDR2 is SNEGSKA (reference sequence). This CDR3 comprises 16 residues. The J segment lost 0 bases and the V segment lost 1 base, leaving 5 bases of the junction unmatched. CDR3 bases: TGCAGTGCTAGAGCTTTAGCGGGATACTCCTACAATGAGCAGTTCTTC. Its translation is CSARALAGYSYNEQFF.

The V and J genes are TRBV4-1 and TRBJ2-1; D may be TRBD1 (5 bases). The CDR3 totals 16 residues. The germline V and J ends were trimmed by 4 bases and 0 bases, with 13 bases remaining between them. CDR1 is MGHRA and CDR2 is YSYEKL in the germline V gene. CDR3 nucleotides: TGCGCCAGCAGCCTTTGGGGCCGCAGCTCCTACAATGAGCAGTTCTTC. This sequence encodes CASSLWGRSSYNEQFF.